This T cell receptor (beta chain) appears in the sequencing data of a study of beta chain features in type 1 diabetes. The sequenced template was cDNA made from the entire isolated RNA. This table comes from immunoSEQ multiplex PCR, and its TCRdb copy is limited to in-frame clones, with some not included. The repertoire includes 120,000 to 150,000 clones, under 60% of them detected once, and around 0.43% sits in the top ten. CDR1 and CDR2 from the germline V gene are LGHNA and YSLEER. This CDR3 contains 17 residues. V lost 0 bases to trimming and J lost 8 bases; unmatched junction nucleotides: 7. This clone has a handful of counts. Its cognate antigen is unknown. Study-wide results and limits: Shortening that was moderate but significant affected the TCRB CDR3s of Type 1 diabetes patients in all four CD4+ subsets.

The sequenced sample consisted of Tregs from blood. This chain connects TRBV4-3 to TRBJ2-4, with 13 bases aligning to TRBD2. The sequence derives from a man aged 18 to 29 in good health. The CDR3 region has the DNA TGCGCCAGCAGCCAAGATACTAGCGGGGGGGCTATGTACATTCAGTACTTC. The encoded protein is CASSQDTSGGAMYIQYF.